A selection of T cell receptor beta chains follows, all from one sample in a study of control samples from healthy donors and cancer patients. TCRdb keeps only in-frame clones here, not all; method: immunoSEQ multiplex PCR. The sample contains about 34,000 clones, roughly 86% of which appear only once. Material for sequencing was PBMCs. The receptors come from a woman between 35 and 50 years old with lung cancer. Both conserved end residues are part of each CDR3. The D gene is left open where the match is weak. Only some rows state a clone size, as once, few, many or a class for expanded clones.

TRBD1	TRBV10-3	TRBJ1-2	NA	CAISESRPGTGGDGYTF	TGTGCCATCAGTGAGTCGCGTCCGGGGACAGGGGGCGATGGCTACACCTTC
NA	TRBV5-1	TRBJ1-6	NA	CASRGEVDSPLHF	TGCGCCAGCAGGGGTGAGGTGGATTCACCCCTCCACTTT
NA	TRBV7-2	TRBJ1-3	NA	CASSRRSGSGNTIYF	TGTGCCAGCAGCCGGAGGAGCGGCTCTGGAAACACCATATATTTT
TRBD2	TRBV4-1	TRBJ2-5	few	CASSQGGSGEETQYF	TGCGCCAGCAGCCAAGGGGGTAGCGGGGAAGAGACCCAGTACTTC
TRBD1	TRBV20-1	TRBJ1-3	NA	CSASGGQGVPGNTIYF	TGCAGTGCTAGTGGGGGACAGGGGGTACCTGGAAACACCATATATTTT
NA	TRBV29-1	TRBJ1-2	NA	CSVEGFTDYGYTF	TGCAGCGTTGAAGGCTTCACGGACTATGGCTACACCTTC
TRBD1	TRBV4-3	TRBJ1-2	NA	CASSQDGRGNGYTF	TGCGCCAGCAGCCAAGACGGCAGGGGGAACGGCTACACCTTC
NA	TRBV19	TRBJ2-1	NA	CASSIGQYGFEQFF	TGTGCCAGTAGTATAGGGCAGTATGGATTTGAGCAGTTCTTC
TRBD2	TRBV30	TRBJ2-2	NA	CACTSGGSTGELFF	TGTGCCTGCACTAGCGGGGGTAGCACCGGGGAGCTGTTTTTT
NA	TRBV20-1	TRBJ2-5	NA	CSAISTAQYF	TGCAGTGCTATATCGACGGCCCAGTACTTC
NA	TRBV25-1	TRBJ1-2	NA	CASSGSRWVNYGYTF	TGTGCCAGCAGTGGAAGTCGGTGGGTCAACTATGGCTACACCTTC
TRBD1	TRBV5-3	TRBJ1-3	once	CARSVRWTGGEVGKTIYF	TGTGCCAGAAGCGTTCGATGGACAGGGGGCGAGGTAGGGAAGACCATATATTTT
NA	TRBV30	TRBJ1-1	NA	CASLGQKSLPAFF	TGTGCCTCCTTGGGGCAGAAGAGCCTCCCAGCTTTCTTT
NA	TRBV6-1	TRBJ1-5	NA	CASSEVGINQPQHF	TGTGCCAGCAGTGAAGTCGGGATCAATCAGCCCCAGCATTTT
TRBD2	TRBV10-3	TRBJ2-2	NA	CAISEASGGAGTGELFF	TGTGCCATCAGTGAGGCCAGCGGGGGGGCAGGCACCGGGGAGCTGTTTTTT
NA	TRBV28	TRBJ2-7	NA	CASSLSDSYEQYF	TGTGCCAGCAGTTTGTCAGACTCCTACGAGCAGTACTTC
TRBD1	TRBV14	TRBJ2-2	NA	CASSKVGDRYTGELFF	TGTGCCAGCAGCAAAGTTGGGGACAGATATACCGGGGAGCTGTTTTTT
NA	TRBV11-3	TRBJ2-7	once	CASSLRGAHREQYF	TGTGCCAGCAGCTTAAGGGGGGCGCATCGGGAGCAGTACTTC
NA	TRBV5-6	TRBJ1-3	NA	CASSYLGRNSGNTIYF	TGTGCCAGCAGCTACCTTGGCAGAAACTCTGGAAACACCATATATTTT
TRBD2	TRBV9	TRBJ2-5	once	CASSAQEGGQETQYF	TGTGCCAGCAGCGCCCAGGAGGGAGGGCAAGAGACCCAGTACTTC
TRBD1	TRBV30	TRBJ1-1	once	CAWSAGTGNTEAFF	TGTGCCTGGAGTGCCGGGACAGGGAACACTGAAGCTTTCTTT
NA	TRBV19	TRBJ1-2	NA	CASRLGPAGNYGYTF	TGTGCCAGTAGACTGGGCCCGGCGGGTAACTATGGTTACACCTTC
NA	TRBV19	TRBJ1-2	NA	CASFDYGYTF	TGTGCCAGCTTCGACTATGGCTACACCTTC
TRBD2	TRBV6-1	TRBJ2-5	once	CASSVVSGGAWAETQYF	TGTGCCAGCAGTGTGGTTAGCGGGGGGGCCTGGGCTGAGACCCAGTACTTC
NA	TRBV2	TRBJ1-1	NA	CASRVSPGNMNTEAFF	TGTGCCAGCAGAGTGTCTCCCGGGAACATGAACACTGAAGCTTTCTTT